This is a list of T cell receptor beta chains from one sample in a study of blood T cell repertoires in COVID-19. The table came from immunoSEQ multiplex PCR; TCRdb's copy has only in-frame clones and leaves some out. The sample yields a few hundred thousand clones, less than 95% seen once. The sample taken for sequencing was PBMCs or T cells enriched from blood (not recorded which). The receptors were gathered from a man aged 18 to 29 who had recovered from COVID-19. Each CDR3 is given with its conserved first and last residue. A D gene is named only where the DNA matches it firmly. Only part of the rows carry a size: once, few, many, or a class if the clone is expanded.

.	TRBV29-1	TRBJ2-6	.	CSVEYYAIGSGANVLTF	TGCAGCGTTGAATACTACGCCATAGGCAGTGGGGCCAACGTCCTGACTTTC
TRBD1	TRBV5-5	TRBJ2-2	once	CASSDPGQGYTGELFF	TGTGCCAGCAGCGATCCGGGACAGGGCTACACCGGGGAGCTGTTTTTT
TRBD1	TRBV13	TRBJ1-4	.	CASSQGQGQEKLFF	TGTGCCAGCAGCCAGGGACAGGGGCAAGAAAAACTGTTTTTT
.	TRBV9	TRBJ1-2	.	CASSVDSAAGYGYTF	TGTGCCAGCAGCGTAGACTCCGCAGCAGGCTATGGCTACACCTTC
.	TRBV29-1	TRBJ1-1	.	CSVEIPVQNTEAFF	TGCAGCGTTGAAATTCCGGTGCAGAACACTGAAGCTTTCTTT
.	TRBV19	TRBJ1-5	once	CASSTAGEPQHF	TGTGCCAGTAGTACGGCGGGTGAGCCCCAGCATTTT
TRBD1	TRBV9	TRBJ2-2	.	CASSGTGVTGELFF	TGTGCCAGCAGCGGGACAGGGGTCACCGGGGAGCTGTTTTTT
.	TRBV30	TRBJ1-5	once	CAWSTGGSNQPQHF	TGTGCCTGGAGTACCGGGGGTAGCAATCAGCCCCAGCATTTT
.	TRBV10-3	TRBJ2-1	.	CAISDLAGTGGSGRAWEQFF	TGTGCCATCAGTGATCTCGCCGGGACAGGGGGAAGCGGGAGGGCCTGGGAGCAGTTCTTC
.	TRBV5-1	TRBJ1-5	once	CASSPGGDSNQPQHF	TGCGCCAGCAGCCCAGGAGGGGATAGCAATCAGCCCCAGCATTTT
.	TRBV6-5	TRBJ1-5	.	CASRGGATGGQPQHF	TGTGCCAGCAGGGGGGGGGCAACAGGTGGACAGCCCCAGCATTTT
.	TRBV7-9	TRBJ1-3	.	CASSQETGTTIYF	TGTGCCAGCAGCCAAGAGACAGGAACCACCATATATTTT
.	TRBV24-1	TRBJ1-5	.	CATMSPGPQPQHF	TGTGCCACCATGTCTCCAGGGCCTCAGCCCCAGCATTTT